Shown below are 2 T cell receptor beta chains from a single sample sequenced in a study of blood T cell repertoires in COVID-19. The data were produced by immunoSEQ multiplex PCR, yet TCRdb's version contains in-frame clones alone and is incomplete. The repertoire holds about 44,000 clones, with roughly nine tenths as singletons. Sequenced material: peripheral blood. Every receptor here comes from a man between 70 and 80 years old with active COVID-19.

On this clone: At one end, the junction sequence differs from germline, possibly due to a read error. The chain has TRBV24-1 and TRBJ2-7; TRBD1 aligns across 7 bases. Per the germline V gene, CDR1 is KGHDR and CDR2 is SFDVKD. This CDR3 contains 14 residues. The CDR3 sequence is CATSDPGQNYAQYF. The CDR3 DNA reads as TGTGCCACCAGTGACCCGGGACAGAACTACGCGCAGTACTTC.

The gene calls are TRBV7-9 and TRBJ1-4, with D perhaps TRBD1 (6 bases). Between the trimmed V and J ends, which lost 7 bases and 7 bases, there was a span of 19 bases. The CDR3 is 15 amino acids. Germline V CDR1 and CDR2: SEHNR, FQNEAQ (reference sequence). This CDR3 is CASKSTGTPGEKLFF. As DNA, the CDR3 is TGTGCCAGCAAATCCACCGGGACACCGGGTGAAAAACTGTTTTTT.